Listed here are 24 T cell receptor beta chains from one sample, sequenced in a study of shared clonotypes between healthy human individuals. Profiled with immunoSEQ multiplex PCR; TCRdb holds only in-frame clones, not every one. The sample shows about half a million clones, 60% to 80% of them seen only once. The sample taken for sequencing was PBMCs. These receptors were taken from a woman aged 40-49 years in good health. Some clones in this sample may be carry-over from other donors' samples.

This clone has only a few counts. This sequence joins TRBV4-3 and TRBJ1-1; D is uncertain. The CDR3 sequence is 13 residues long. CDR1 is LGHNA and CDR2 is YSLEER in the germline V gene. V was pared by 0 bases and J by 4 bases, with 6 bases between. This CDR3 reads CASSQDQSTEAFF. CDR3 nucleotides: TGCGCCAGCAGCCAAGATCAGAGCACTGAAGCTTTCTTT.

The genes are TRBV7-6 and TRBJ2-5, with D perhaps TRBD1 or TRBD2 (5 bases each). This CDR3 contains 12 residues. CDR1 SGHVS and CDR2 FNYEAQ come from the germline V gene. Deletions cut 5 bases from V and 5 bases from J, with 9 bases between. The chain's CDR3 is CASSRWGETQYF. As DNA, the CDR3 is TGTGCCAGCAGCCGATGGGGGGAGACCCAGTACTTC.

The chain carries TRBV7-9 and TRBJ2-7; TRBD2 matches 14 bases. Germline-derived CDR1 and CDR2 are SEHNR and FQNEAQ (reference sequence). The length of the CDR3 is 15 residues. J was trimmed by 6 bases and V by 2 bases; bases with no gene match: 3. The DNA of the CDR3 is TGTGCCAGCAGCTTAAGCGGACTAGCGGGGGGCGAGCAGTACTTC. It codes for CASSLSGLAGGEQYF.

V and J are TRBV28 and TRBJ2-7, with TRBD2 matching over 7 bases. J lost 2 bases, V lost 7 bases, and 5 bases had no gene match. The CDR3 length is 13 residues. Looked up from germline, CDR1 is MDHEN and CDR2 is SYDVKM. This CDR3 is CASMGGPPYEQYF. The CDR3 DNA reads TGTGCCAGCATGGGAGGGCCGCCCTACGAGCAGTACTTC.

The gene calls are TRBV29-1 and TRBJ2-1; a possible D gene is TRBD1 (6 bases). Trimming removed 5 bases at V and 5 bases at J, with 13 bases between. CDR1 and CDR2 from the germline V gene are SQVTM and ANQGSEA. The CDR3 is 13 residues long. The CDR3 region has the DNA TGCAGCGTTTCGCTTACAGGGAACAATGAGCAGTTCTTC. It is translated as CSVSLTGNNEQFF.

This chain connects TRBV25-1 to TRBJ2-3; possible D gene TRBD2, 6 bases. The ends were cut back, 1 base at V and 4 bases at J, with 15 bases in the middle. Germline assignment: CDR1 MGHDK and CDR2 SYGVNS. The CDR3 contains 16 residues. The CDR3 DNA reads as TGTGCCAGCAGTGAATTCGGCAGGGAGGTTGCAGATACGCAGTATTTT. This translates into CASSEFGREVADTQYF.

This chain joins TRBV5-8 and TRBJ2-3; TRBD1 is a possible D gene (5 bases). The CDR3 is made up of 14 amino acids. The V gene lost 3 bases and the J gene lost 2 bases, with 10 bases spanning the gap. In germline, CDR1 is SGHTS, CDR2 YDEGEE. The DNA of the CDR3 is TGTGCCAGCAGCTATAGACAGATCACAGATACGCAGTATTTT. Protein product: CASSYRQITDTQYF.

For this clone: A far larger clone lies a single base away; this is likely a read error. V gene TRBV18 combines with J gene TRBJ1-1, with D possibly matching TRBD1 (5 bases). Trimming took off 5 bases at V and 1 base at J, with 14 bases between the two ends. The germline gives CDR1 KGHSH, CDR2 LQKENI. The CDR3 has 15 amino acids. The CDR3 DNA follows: TGTGCCAGCTCATGGGCAGGGCGGGAGAACACTGAAGCTTTCTTT. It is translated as CASSWAGRENTEAFF.

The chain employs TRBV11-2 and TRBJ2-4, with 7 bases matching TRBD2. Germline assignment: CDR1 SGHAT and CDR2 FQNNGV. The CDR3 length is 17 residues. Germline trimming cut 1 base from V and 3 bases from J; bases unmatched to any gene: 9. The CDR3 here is CASSLASTSPVKNIQYF. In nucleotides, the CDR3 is TGTGCCAGCAGCTTAGCCTCGACTAGCCCTGTCAAAAACATTCAGTACTTC.

The CDR3, as DNA: TGTGCCAGCAGCTCTAGCGGGAGCACCGGGGAGCTGTTTTTT. Its protein product is CASSSSGSTGELFF. V and J are TRBV7-9 and TRBJ2-2; 10 bases are shared with TRBD2. Trimming cost V 4 bases and J 4 bases; bases outside gene matches: 0. The CDR3 is 14 residues long. Per the germline V gene, CDR1 is SEHNR and CDR2 is FQNEAQ (reference sequence).

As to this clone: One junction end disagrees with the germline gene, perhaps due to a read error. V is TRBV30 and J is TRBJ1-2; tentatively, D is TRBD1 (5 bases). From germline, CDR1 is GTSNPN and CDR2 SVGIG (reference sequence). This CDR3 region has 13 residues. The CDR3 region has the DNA TGTGCCTGGAGTGGTGGTGGGGCCAGTCCAGCCTTCTTC. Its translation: CAWSGGGASPAFF.

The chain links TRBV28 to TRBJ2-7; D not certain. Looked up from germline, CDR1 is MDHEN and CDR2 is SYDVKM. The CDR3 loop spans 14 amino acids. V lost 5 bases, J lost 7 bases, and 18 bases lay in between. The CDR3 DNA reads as TGTGCCAGCAGTACCCACCGTGCTCCCGGGGAGCAGTACTTC. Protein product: CASSTHRAPGEQYF. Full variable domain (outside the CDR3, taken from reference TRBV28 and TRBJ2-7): DVKVTQSSRYLVKRTGEKVFLECVQDMDHENMFWYRQDPGLGLRLIYFSYDVKMKEKGDIPEGYSVSREKKERFSLILESASTNQTSMYLCASSTHRAPGEQYFGPGTRLTVT.

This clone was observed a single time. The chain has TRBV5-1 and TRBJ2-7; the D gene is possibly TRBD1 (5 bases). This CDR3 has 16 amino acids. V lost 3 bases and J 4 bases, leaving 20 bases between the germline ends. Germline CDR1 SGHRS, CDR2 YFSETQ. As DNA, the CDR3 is TGCGCCAGCAGCTCCCGGCCCGACGGATACAGGTACGAGCAGTACTTC. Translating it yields CASSSRPDGYRYEQYF.

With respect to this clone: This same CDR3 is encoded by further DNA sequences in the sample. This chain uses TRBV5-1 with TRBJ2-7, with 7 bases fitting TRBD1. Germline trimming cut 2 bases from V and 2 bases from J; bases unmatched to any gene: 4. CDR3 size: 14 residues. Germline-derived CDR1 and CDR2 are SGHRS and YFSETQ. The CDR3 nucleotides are TGCGCCAGCAGCTTTAGGACAGGTCCCTACGAGCAGTACTTC. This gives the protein CASSFRTGPYEQYF.

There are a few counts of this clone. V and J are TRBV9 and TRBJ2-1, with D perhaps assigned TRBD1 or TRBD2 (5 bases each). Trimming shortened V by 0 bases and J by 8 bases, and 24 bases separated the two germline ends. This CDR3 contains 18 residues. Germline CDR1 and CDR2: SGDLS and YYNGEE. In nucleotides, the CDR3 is TGTGCCAGCAGCGTAGGCATCACTATAGGATCCAGAGGGGATGAGCAGTTCTTC. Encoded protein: CASSVGITIGSRGDEQFF.

The CDR3 DNA follows: TGTGCCAGTAGAGGCCCCGACAGTTCACTTGGTGAAAAACTGTTTTTT. Protein product: CASRGPDSSLGEKLFF. The chain recombines TRBV19 with TRBJ1-4, with D tentatively TRBD1 (5 bases). Trimming removed 6 bases from V and 7 bases from J, with 21 bases in between. The CDR3 runs 16 residues. Per germline, CDR1 LNHDA and CDR2 SQIVND (reference sequence).

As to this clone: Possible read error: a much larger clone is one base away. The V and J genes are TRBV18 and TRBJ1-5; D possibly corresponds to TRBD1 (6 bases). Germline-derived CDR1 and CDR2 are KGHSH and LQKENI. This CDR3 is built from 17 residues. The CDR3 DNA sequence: TGTGCCGGCTCACCACAGGGACAAACGGTGGGCAATCAGCCCCAGCATTTT. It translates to CAGSPQGQTVGNQPQHF.

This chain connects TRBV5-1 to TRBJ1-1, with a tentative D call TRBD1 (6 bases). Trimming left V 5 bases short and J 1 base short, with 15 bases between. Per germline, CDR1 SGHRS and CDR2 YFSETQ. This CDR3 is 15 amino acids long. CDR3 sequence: CASRPSLGANTEAFF. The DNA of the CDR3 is TGCGCCAGCAGACCATCGTTGGGGGCGAACACTGAAGCTTTCTTT.

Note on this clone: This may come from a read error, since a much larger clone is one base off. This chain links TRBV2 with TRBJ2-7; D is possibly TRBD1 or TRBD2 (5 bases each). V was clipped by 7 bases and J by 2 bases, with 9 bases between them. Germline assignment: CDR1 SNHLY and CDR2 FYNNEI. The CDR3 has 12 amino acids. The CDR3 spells CASKGPTYEQYF. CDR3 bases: TGTGCCAGCAAGGGACCGACCTACGAGCAGTACTTC.

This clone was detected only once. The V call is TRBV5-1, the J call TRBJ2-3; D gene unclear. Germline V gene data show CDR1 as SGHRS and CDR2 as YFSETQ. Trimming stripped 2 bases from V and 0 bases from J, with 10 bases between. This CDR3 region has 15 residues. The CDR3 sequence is CASSFTDPSTDTQYF. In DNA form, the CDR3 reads TGCGCCAGCAGCTTTACGGACCCCAGCACAGATACGCAGTATTTT.

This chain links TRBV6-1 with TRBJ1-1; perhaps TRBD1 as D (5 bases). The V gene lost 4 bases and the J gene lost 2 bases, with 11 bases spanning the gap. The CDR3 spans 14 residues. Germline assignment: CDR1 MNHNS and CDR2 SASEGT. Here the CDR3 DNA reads TGTGCCAGCAGTGCCACAGGACTAAACACTGAAGCTTTCTTT. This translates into CASSATGLNTEAFF.

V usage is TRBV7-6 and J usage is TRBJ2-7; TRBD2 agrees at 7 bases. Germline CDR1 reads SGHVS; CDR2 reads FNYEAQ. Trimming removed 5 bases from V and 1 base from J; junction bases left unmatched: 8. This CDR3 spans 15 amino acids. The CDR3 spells CASSLSGQTSYEQYF. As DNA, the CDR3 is TGTGCCAGCAGCCTTAGCGGGCAAACTTCCTACGAGCAGTACTTC.

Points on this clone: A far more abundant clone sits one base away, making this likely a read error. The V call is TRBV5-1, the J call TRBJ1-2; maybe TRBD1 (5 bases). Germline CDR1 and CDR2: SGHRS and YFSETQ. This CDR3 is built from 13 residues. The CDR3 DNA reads TGCGCCAGCAGCTTTGCGGGGCCCGAGGGTAGCGCCTTC. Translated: CASSFAGPEGSAF.

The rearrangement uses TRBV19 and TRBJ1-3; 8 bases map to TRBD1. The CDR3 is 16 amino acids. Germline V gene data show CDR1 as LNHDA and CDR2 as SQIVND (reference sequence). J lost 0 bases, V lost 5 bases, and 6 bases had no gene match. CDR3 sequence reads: CASSATGVGSGNTIYF. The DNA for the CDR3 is TGTGCCAGTAGTGCGACAGGGGTCGGCTCTGGAAACACCATATATTTT.